A selection of T cell receptor beta chains follows, all from one sample in a study of monozygotic twins with cystic fibrosis. Libraries were prepared by immunoSEQ multiplex PCR; TCRdb keeps only in-frame clonotypes and omits some of them. This sample has approximately 20,000 clones, with less than 95% found just once. Sequencing was carried out using blood. The receptors stem from a girl aged 2-9 years with cystic fibrosis. The conserved cysteine and the conserved F or W are not part of the CDR3 here. Each record gives: V gene, J gene, CDR3 protein.

V gene: TRBV5-4
J gene: TRBJ1-2
CDR3 protein: ASSLSRAAYGYT

V gene: TRBV5-1
J gene: TRBJ2-7
CDR3 protein: ASSLSSQGRWEQY

V gene: TRBV18
J gene: TRBJ1-1
CDR3 protein: ASSLEKVGATEAF

V gene: TRBV6-6
J gene: TRBJ2-3
CDR3 protein: ASSYDNTQY

V gene: TRBV28
J gene: TRBJ1-3
CDR3 protein: AIRATRRDISGNTIY

V gene: TRBV28
J gene: TRBJ1-5
CDR3 protein: ASSFLGGVH

V gene: TRBV6-1
J gene: TRBJ2-7
CDR3 protein: ASSEFDGLTGEQY

V gene: TRBV9
J gene: TRBJ2-1
CDR3 protein: ASSAQGQEYNEQF

V gene: TRBV18
J gene: TRBJ2-7
CDR3 protein: ASSPDRGRSYEQY

V gene: TRBV9
J gene: TRBJ2-1
CDR3 protein: ASSATGNEQF

V gene: TRBV11-1
J gene: TRBJ2-7
CDR3 protein: ASSRGLAGVEQY

V gene: TRBV30
J gene: TRBJ1-1
CDR3 protein: AWSVPTGGMNTEAF

V gene: TRBV5-6
J gene: TRBJ1-4
CDR3 protein: ASSLQGERGEKLF

V gene: TRBV7-9
J gene: TRBJ1-3
CDR3 protein: ASSVTGGGNTIY

V gene: TRBV11-2
J gene: TRBJ2-7
CDR3 protein: ASSSGARAYEQY

V gene: TRBV7-9
J gene: TRBJ1-1
CDR3 protein: ASSPMAGVPEAF

V gene: TRBV30
J gene: TRBJ1-6
CDR3 protein: AWRDYGTRNSPLH

V gene: TRBV4-3
J gene: TRBJ1-1
CDR3 protein: ASSQDGGLANTEAF

V gene: TRBV27
J gene: TRBJ1-1
CDR3 protein: ASSLGGLNTEAF

V gene: TRBV7-6
J gene: TRBJ1-1
CDR3 protein: ASSLVEGDTEAF

V gene: TRBV14
J gene: TRBJ2-1
CDR3 protein: ASSQDRRGLQYNEQF

V gene: TRBV18
J gene: TRBJ1-1
CDR3 protein: ASSPSKRGTTEAF

V gene: TRBV5-1
J gene: TRBJ1-4
CDR3 protein: ASSSTGTGNEKLF

V gene: TRBV7-2
J gene: TRBJ1-4
CDR3 protein: ASSLADRPLATNEKLF

V gene: TRBV28
J gene: TRBJ1-1
CDR3 protein: ASSPREGATEAF

V gene: TRBV6-1
J gene: TRBJ2-2
CDR3 protein: ASSAHRRPPPFFELF

V gene: TRBV10-3
J gene: TRBJ2-6
CDR3 protein: AISEPGTGGSGANVLT

V gene: TRBV28
J gene: TRBJ2-7
CDR3 protein: ASSSLPGQKTSYEQY

V gene: TRBV4-1
J gene: TRBJ2-1
CDR3 protein: ASSQTPPGGEQF

V gene: TRBV6-1
J gene: TRBJ2-5
CDR3 protein: ASSDIKPAQY

V gene: TRBV9
J gene: TRBJ1-4
CDR3 protein: ASSPRGGANEKLF

V gene: TRBV7-6
J gene: TRBJ1-2
CDR3 protein: ASSPTRGSGYT

V gene: TRBV7-2
J gene: TRBJ1-6
CDR3 protein: ASSPPGQGFSPLH

V gene: TRBV11-3
J gene: TRBJ2-7
CDR3 protein: ASSLGSGDYEQY